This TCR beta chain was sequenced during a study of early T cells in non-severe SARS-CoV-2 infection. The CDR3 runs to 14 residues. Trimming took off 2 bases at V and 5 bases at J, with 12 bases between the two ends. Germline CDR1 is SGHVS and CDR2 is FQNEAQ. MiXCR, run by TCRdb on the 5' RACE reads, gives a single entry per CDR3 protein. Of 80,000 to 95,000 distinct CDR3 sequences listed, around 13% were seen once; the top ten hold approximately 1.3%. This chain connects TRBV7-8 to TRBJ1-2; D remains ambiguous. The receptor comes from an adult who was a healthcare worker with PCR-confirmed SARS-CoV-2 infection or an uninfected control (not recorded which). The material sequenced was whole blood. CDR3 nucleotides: TGTGCCAGCAGCTTAATTCCGGGCTCGTATGGCTACACCTTC. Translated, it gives CASSLIPGSYGYTF.